This entry describes one T cell receptor (beta chain). These data belong to a study of PD-1 blockade in classical Hodgkin lymphoma. CDR1 and CDR2 from the germline V gene are LNHDA and SQIVND (reference sequence). V dropped 9 bases and J dropped 0 bases, with 12 bases sitting between them. The CDR3 extends over 14 amino acids. Each of the patients experienced relapse following autologous stem cell transplantation, and their brentuximab vedotin exposure differed. Sequencing used immunoSEQ multiplex PCR; TCRdb keeps in-frame clones, though not all of them. The sample carries some 96,000 clones, roughly 89% recorded once.

This receptor was obtained from a human donor with classical Hodgkin lymphoma. The source was peripheral blood mononuclear cells (PBMCs), collected at baseline. V and J are TRBV19 and TRBJ1-3; D perhaps matches TRBD1 (6 bases). The CDR3 here is CASRGALSGNTIYF. DNA of the CDR3: TGTGCCAGCCGGGGGGCCCTCTCTGGAAACACCATATATTTT.